Listed here are 22 T cell receptor beta chains from one sample, sequenced in a study of cytomegalovirus exposure and HLA in healthy donors (TCRdb year 2017). Library construction relied on the immunoSEQ multiplex PCR assay. This immuneACCESS table, as held by TCRdb, lists in-frame sequences with V and J called but not all clones. Of the missing ones, under half trace to an unresolved V gene in checked studies; the others have no known cause. The sample has around 160,000 clones on record, 88% of them singletons. 2.5% to 3% of the sample is taken by the ten largest. Sequencing was performed on PBMCs. These receptors came from a man younger than 30 in good health and CMV-seronegative.

V usage is TRBV27 and J usage is TRBJ2-5; 12 bases match TRBD2. CDR3 length equals 15 residues. In germline, CDR1 is MNHEY, CDR2 SMNVEV (reference sequence). The J segment lost 7 bases and the V segment lost 5 bases, leaving 8 bases of the junction unmatched. This CDR3 reads CASSVTSGGMGTQYF. In DNA form, the CDR3 reads TGTGCCAGCAGTGTGACTAGCGGGGGAATGGGGACCCAGTACTTC.

J is TRBJ1-1 and V is TRBV6-5; possibly TRBD1 for D (6 bases). The CDR3 loop spans 15 amino acids. With 0 bases removed from V and 0 bases from J, the gap between germline ends came to 8 bases. Germline V gene lookup returns CDR1 MNHEY and CDR2 SVGAGI. The CDR3 here is CASSYSGAMNTEAFF. The CDR3 DNA sequence: TGTGCCAGCAGTTACTCGGGGGCGATGAACACTGAAGCTTTCTTT.

This sequence joins TRBV7-6 and TRBJ2-7, with 7 bases matching TRBD1. This CDR3 spans 13 amino acids. V lost 0 bases, J lost 4 bases, and 0 bases stayed unmatched. CDR1 SGHVS and CDR2 FNYEAQ come from the germline V gene. In DNA form, the CDR3 reads TGTGCCAGCAGCTTAGCGACAGGGTACGAGCAGTACGTC. Residues: CASSLATGYEQYV.

The V and J genes are TRBV5-4 and TRBJ2-3; D is perhaps TRBD1 (5 bases). Germline CDR1 is SGHNT and CDR2 is YYREEE (reference sequence). This CDR3 is 12 amino acids long. Trimming removed 5 bases from V and 3 bases from J, with 7 bases in between. CDR3 loop: CASRGQTDTQYF. CDR3 coding DNA: TGTGCCAGCAGGGGGCAGACAGATACGCAGTATTTT.

J is TRBJ1-5 and V is TRBV5-4; D remains ambiguous. The CDR3 runs 14 residues. Trimming took 2 bases from V and 4 from J, leaving 10 bases between them. The germline gives CDR1 SGHNT, CDR2 YYREEE (reference sequence). The CDR3 DNA reads as TGTGCCAGCAGCTTAGGACTGCCAAATCAGCCCCAGCATTTT. Its translation: CASSLGLPNQPQHF.

V usage is TRBV5-1 and J usage is TRBJ2-3; 14 bases align to TRBD2. This CDR3 comprises 17 residues. V dropped 3 bases and J dropped 4; count of bases not matched to a gene: 7. Looked up from germline, CDR1 is SGHRS and CDR2 is YFSETQ. Here the CDR3 reads CASSSLTSGGAPDTQYF. CDR3 bases: TGCGCCAGCAGCTCCTTGACTAGCGGGGGGGCCCCAGATACGCAGTATTTT.

This clone was counted between two and nine times. This rearrangement joins TRBV6-5 to TRBJ1-6, with D unresolved. This CDR3 region has 16 residues. Per the germline V gene, CDR1 is MNHEY and CDR2 is SVGAGI. Trimming stripped 2 bases from V and 0 bases from J, with 8 bases between. The CDR3 spells CASSYAHSSYNSPLHF. CDR3 sequence (DNA): TGTGCCAGCAGTTACGCTCACAGCTCCTATAATTCACCCCTCCACTTT.

The chain carries TRBV4-1 and TRBJ2-7, with D possibly TRBD1 on 5 matching bases. This CDR3 is 14 amino acids long. Germline V lookup: CDR1 MGHRA, CDR2 YSYEKL. Trimming took off 0 bases at V and 3 bases at J, with 9 bases between the two ends. CDR3: CASSQDPRDYEQYF. CDR3 bases: TGCGCCAGCAGCCAAGACCCCAGGGACTACGAGCAGTACTTC.

This rearrangement joins TRBV7-9 to TRBJ1-4; possibly TRBD1 for D (6 bases). Trimming stripped 5 bases from V and 0 bases from J, with 22 bases between. This CDR3 contains 19 residues. The germline CDR1 and CDR2 sequences are SEHNR and FQNEAQ (reference sequence). The CDR3 sequence: CASSPFRDTEVATNEKLFF. CDR3 bases: TGTGCCAGCAGCCCGTTCCGGGACACCGAAGTTGCAACTAATGAAAAACTGTTTTTT.

The chain combines TRBV5-5 with TRBJ1-5, with D tentatively TRBD1 (5 bases). The CDR3 has 15 residues. V was pared by 5 bases and J by 2 bases, with 14 bases between. Germline CDR1 and CDR2: SGHKS and YYEKEE (reference sequence). The CDR3 protein is CASSPGPDGNQPQHF. The CDR3 region has the DNA TGTGCCAGCAGTCCAGGGCCGGACGGCAATCAGCCCCAGCATTTT.

The chain recombines TRBV5-1 with TRBJ1-5; D not certain. Trimming shortened V by 0 bases and J by 5 bases, and 12 bases separated the two germline ends. The germline CDR1 and CDR2 sequences are SGHRS and YFSETQ. The CDR3 sequence is 15 residues long. The CDR3 region is CASSLGLTEDQPQHF. The CDR3 DNA sequence: TGCGCCAGCAGCTTGGGCCTCACTGAGGATCAGCCCCAGCATTTT.

This clone was detected once. This chain uses TRBV27 with TRBJ2-3, with 8 bases aligning to TRBD2. Trimming cost V 0 bases and J 5 bases; bases outside gene matches: 7. This CDR3 is built from 16 residues. CDR1 is MNHEY, CDR2 SMNVEV, per germline (reference sequence). CDR3 sequence reads: CASSLSTSGSGDTQYF. CDR3 nucleotide sequence: TGTGCCAGCAGTTTATCCACTAGCGGCAGTGGAGATACGCAGTATTTT.

The V gene is TRBV6-1, the J gene TRBJ2-1; D might be TRBD2 (6 bases). CDR1 and CDR2 from the germline V gene are MNHNS and SASEGT. The CDR3 totals 16 residues. The germline V and J ends were trimmed by 4 bases and 0 bases, with 13 bases remaining between them. The CDR3 is CASSARDSGSYNEQFF. The CDR3 bases are TGTGCCAGCAGTGCCCGAGATAGCGGCTCCTACAATGAGCAGTTCTTC.

This clone was counted a few times. This chain links TRBV21-1 with TRBJ1-1; the table names TRBD1, a call not compared with the DNA. TRBV21-1 is labeled a pseudogene. This CDR3 is built from 13 residues. The CDR3, as DNA: TGTGCCAGCAGAGAACGACAGGGGGCGGACGCTTTCTTT. Protein: CASRERQGADAFF.

The rearrangement joins TRBV6-5 to TRBJ2-2, with 8 bases identical to TRBD1. Looked up from germline, CDR1 is MNHEY and CDR2 is SVGAGI. V gave up 6 bases and J gave up 6 bases; unmatched junction bases: 9. This CDR3 is 15 amino acids long. The CDR3 nucleotides are TGTGCCAGCAGCCGCAGACAGGGGTCCGCCGGGGAGCTGTTTTTT. This sequence encodes CASSRRQGSAGELFF.

This chain connects TRBV7-9 to TRBJ2-1; D gene uncertain. With 5 bases removed from V and 4 bases from J, the gap between germline ends came to 15 bases. This CDR3 has 15 amino acids. Per germline, CDR1 SEHNR and CDR2 FQNEAQ (reference sequence). The CDR3 nucleotides read TGTGCCAGCAGCCCGTTGTACGGTTCTTACAATGAGCAGTTCTTC. Protein sequence: CASSPLYGSYNEQFF.

V and J are TRBV1 and TRBJ2-3; whether TRBD1, the table's D call, matches the DNA was not checked. TRBV1 corresponds to a pseudogene. There are 16 residues in the CDR3. CDR3 nucleotides: TGCACCAGCAGCCAAGACGCAGTCCCCCACACAGATACGCAGTATTTT. As protein: CTSSQDAVPHTDTQYF.

The chain joins TRBV25-1 to TRBJ1-2; D may be TRBD1 (5 bases). The V end lost 1 base, the J end lost 2 bases, and 11 bases lay between the germline ends. The CDR3 runs 15 residues. Germline CDR1 is MGHDK and CDR2 is SYGVNS. The CDR3 sequence is CASSEWQGVNYGYTF. The CDR3 DNA is TGTGCCAGCAGTGAATGGCAGGGCGTAAACTATGGCTACACCTTC.

The chain links TRBV7-2 to TRBJ1-4; maybe TRBD1 (6 bases). This CDR3 contains 14 residues. Trimming took 5 bases from V and 5 from J, leaving 12 bases between them. Germline CDR1 reads SGHTA; CDR2 reads FQGNSA. The DNA for the CDR3 is TGTGCCAGCAGCCACAGGGATCAGAATGAAAAACTGTTTTTT. Translated, it gives CASSHRDQNEKLFF.

This chain uses TRBV7-9 with TRBJ1-3; D remains ambiguous. CDR1 and CDR2 (germline): SEHNR, FQNEAQ (reference sequence). The CDR3 totals 15 residues. V gave up 1 base and J gave up 0 bases, with 7 bases separating them. The CDR3 protein is CASSLDLYSGNTIYF. CDR3 nucleotides: TGTGCCAGCAGCTTAGACTTATACTCTGGAAACACCATATATTTT.

This chain connects TRBV29-1 to TRBJ2-1; TRBD2 matches 7 bases. From germline, CDR1 is SQVTM and CDR2 ANQGSEA. The CDR3 sequence is 13 residues long. Germline trimming cut 4 bases from V and 9 bases from J; bases unmatched to any gene: 9. CDR3 in amino acids: CSVVMREIVEQFF. The DNA of the CDR3 is TGCAGCGTTGTAATGCGGGAGATCGTTGAGCAGTTCTTC.

The chain joins TRBV25-1 to TRBJ1-3; TRBD1 might be the D (5 bases). V gave up 8 bases and J gave up 4 bases, with 12 bases separating them. Germline CDR1 is MGHDK and CDR2 is SYGVNS. CDR3 size: 13 residues. CDR3: CASRRESGNTIYF. The CDR3 nucleotides read TGTGCCAGCCGCAGGGAATCCGGAAACACCATATATTTT. Full variable domain (missing parts from reference TRBV25-1 and TRBJ1-3): EADIYQTPRYLVIGTGKKITLECSQTMGHDKMYWYQQDPGMELHLIHYSYGVNSTEKGDLSSESTVSRIRTEHFPLTLESARPSHTSQYLCASRRESGNTIYFGEGSWLTVV.